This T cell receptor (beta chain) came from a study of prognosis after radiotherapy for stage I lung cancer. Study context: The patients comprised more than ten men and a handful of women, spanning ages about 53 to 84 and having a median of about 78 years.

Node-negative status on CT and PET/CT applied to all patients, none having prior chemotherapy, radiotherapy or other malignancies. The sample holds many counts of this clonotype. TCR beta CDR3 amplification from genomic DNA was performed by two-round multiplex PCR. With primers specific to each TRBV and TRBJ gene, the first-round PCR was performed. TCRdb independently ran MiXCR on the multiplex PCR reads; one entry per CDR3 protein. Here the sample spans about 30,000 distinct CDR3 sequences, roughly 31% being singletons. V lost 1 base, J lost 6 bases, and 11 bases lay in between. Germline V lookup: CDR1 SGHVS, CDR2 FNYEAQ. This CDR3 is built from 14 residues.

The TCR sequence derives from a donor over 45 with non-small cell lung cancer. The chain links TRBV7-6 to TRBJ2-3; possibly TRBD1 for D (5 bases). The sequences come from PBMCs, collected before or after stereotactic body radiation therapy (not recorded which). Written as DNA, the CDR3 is TGTGCCAGCAGCTTAGTCTGGGGCCCCGATACGCAGTATTTT. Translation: CASSLVWGPDTQYF.